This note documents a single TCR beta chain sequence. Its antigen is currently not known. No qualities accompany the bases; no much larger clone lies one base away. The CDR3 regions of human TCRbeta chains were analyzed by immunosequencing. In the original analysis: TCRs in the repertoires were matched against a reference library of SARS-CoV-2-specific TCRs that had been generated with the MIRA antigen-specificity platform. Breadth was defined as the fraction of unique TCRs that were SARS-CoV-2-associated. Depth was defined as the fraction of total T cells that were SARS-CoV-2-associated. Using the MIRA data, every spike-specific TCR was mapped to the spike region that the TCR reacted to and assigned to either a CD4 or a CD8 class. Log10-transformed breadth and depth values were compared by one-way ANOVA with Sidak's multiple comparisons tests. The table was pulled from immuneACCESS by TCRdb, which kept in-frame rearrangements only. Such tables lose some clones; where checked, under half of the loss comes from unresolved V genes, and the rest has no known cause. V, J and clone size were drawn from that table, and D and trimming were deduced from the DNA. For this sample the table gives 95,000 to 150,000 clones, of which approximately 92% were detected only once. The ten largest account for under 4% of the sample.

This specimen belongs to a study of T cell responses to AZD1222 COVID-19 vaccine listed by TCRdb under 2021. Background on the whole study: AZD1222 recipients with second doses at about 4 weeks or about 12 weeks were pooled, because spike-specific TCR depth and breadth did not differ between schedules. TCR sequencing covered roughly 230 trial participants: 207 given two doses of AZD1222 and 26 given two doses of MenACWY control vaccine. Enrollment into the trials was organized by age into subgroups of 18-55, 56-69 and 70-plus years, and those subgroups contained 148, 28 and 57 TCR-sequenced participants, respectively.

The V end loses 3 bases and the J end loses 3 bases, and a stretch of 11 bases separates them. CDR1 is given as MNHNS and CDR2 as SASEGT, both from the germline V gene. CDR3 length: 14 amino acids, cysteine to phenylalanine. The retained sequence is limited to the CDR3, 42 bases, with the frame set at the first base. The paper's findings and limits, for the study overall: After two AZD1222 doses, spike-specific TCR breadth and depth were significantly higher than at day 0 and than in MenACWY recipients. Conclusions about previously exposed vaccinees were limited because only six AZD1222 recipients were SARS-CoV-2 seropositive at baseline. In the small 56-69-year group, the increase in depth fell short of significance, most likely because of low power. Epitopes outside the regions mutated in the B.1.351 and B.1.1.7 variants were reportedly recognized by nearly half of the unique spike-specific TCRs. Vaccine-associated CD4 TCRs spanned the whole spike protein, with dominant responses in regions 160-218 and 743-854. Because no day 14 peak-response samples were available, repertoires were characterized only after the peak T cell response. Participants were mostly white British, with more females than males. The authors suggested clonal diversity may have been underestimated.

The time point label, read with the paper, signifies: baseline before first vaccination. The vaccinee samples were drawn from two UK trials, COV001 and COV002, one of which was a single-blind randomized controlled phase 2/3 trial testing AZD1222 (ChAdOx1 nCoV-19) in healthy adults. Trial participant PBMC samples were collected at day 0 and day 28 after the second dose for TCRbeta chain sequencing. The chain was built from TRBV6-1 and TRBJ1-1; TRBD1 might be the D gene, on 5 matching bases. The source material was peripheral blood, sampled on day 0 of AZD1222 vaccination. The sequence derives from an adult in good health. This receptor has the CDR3 CASSDRGRYTEAFF. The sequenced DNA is TGTGCCAGCAGTGATAGGGGTAGGTACACTGAAGCTTTCTTT.